Below, 23 T cell receptor beta chains from the same sample are listed, as sequenced in a study of cytomegalovirus exposure and HLA in healthy donors. A multiplex PCR was run with 60 Vbeta primers and 13 Jbeta primers. Profiling relied on immunoSEQ multiplex PCR, and the TCRdb table lists in-frame clones only, not all of them. The sample lists more than 100,000 clones, roughly 60% occurring once. Source material: PBMCs. These receptor sequences come from a woman aged 40 to 50 in good health and CMV-seronegative.

The chain links TRBV9 to TRBJ1-1, with a tentative D call TRBD1 (5 bases). The V end was cut by 3 bases, the J end by 1 base, with 10 bases between. The CDR3 spans 14 residues. CDR1 is SGDLS and CDR2 is YYNGEE in the germline V gene. The CDR3 sequence: CASSAYDRNTEAFF. Here the CDR3 DNA reads TGTGCCAGCAGCGCATATGACAGGAACACTGAAGCTTTCTTT.

This clone showed up just a few times. The CDR3 DNA sequence: TGTGCCAGCAGCTTATTTGCAGATCAGCCCCAGCATTTT. Residues: CASSLFADQPQHF. This rearrangement joins TRBV7-9 to TRBJ1-5, with D unresolved. Germline V CDR1 and CDR2: SEHNR, FQNEAQ (reference sequence). The length of the CDR3 is 13 residues. The germline V and J ends were trimmed by 2 bases and 5 bases, with 7 bases remaining between them.

The V and J genes are TRBV27 and TRBJ1-5; D may be TRBD1 (6 bases). This CDR3 has 14 residues. In germline, CDR1 is MNHEY, CDR2 SMNVEV (reference sequence). Trimming shortened V by 2 bases and J by 5 bases, and 10 bases separated the two germline ends. The CDR3: CASSLDSGDQPQHF. As DNA, the CDR3 is TGTGCCAGCAGTTTAGATTCAGGGGATCAGCCCCAGCATTTT.

As regards this clone: The same CDR3 is also encoded by other DNA sequences in this sample. V is TRBV30 and J is TRBJ1-2; weak D call: TRBD1 (5 bases). The CDR3 loop spans 12 amino acids. The germline V and J ends were trimmed by 0 bases and 4 bases, with 6 bases remaining between them. CDR1 is GTSNPN and CDR2 is SVGIG in the germline V gene (reference sequence). CDR3 DNA: TGTGCCTGGAGTGTAAGGGGCTATGGCTACACCTTC. Translation: CAWSVRGYGYTF.

V gene TRBV15 combines with J gene TRBJ1-1, with D perhaps matching TRBD1 (5 bases). Germline values: CDR1 LNHNV, CDR2 YYDKDF (reference sequence). Trimming removed 5 bases from V and 1 base from J, with 17 bases in between. This CDR3 has 16 residues. CDR3 sequence (DNA): TGTGCCACCAGCGAGACCCCCCAGGGATGGAACACTGAAGCTTTCTTT. This translates into CATSETPQGWNTEAFF.

The chain employs TRBV5-4 and TRBJ1-1, with no clear D. Germline V lookup: CDR1 SGHNT, CDR2 YYREEE (reference sequence). Trimming took off 4 bases at V and 6 bases at J, with 13 bases between the two ends. The CDR3 runs to 13 residues. The CDR3 DNA follows: TGTGCCAGCAGCCTTCCAGGCCTCGCTGAAGCTTTCTTT. This translates into CASSLPGLAEAFF.

The chain links TRBV7-2 to TRBJ2-1; D perhaps matches TRBD2 (6 bases). Trimming took off 8 bases at V and 8 bases at J, with 22 bases between the two ends. The CDR3 has 15 amino acids. Germline-derived CDR1 and CDR2 are SGHTA and FQGNSA. This chain's CDR3 is CASGSARGGLDEQFF. The CDR3 coding sequence is TGTGCCAGCGGAAGCGCCCGGGGAGGCTTGGATGAGCAGTTCTTC.

This chain joins TRBV28 and TRBJ1-1; unclear D gene. Per germline, CDR1 MDHEN and CDR2 SYDVKM. V was cut by 8 bases and J by 3 bases, with 19 bases left in between. CDR3 length: 15 amino acids. The chain's CDR3 is CASGIGVSPYTEAFF. In nucleotides, the CDR3 is TGTGCCAGCGGAATCGGGGTGTCGCCTTACACTGAAGCTTTCTTT.

The V call is TRBV13, the J call TRBJ2-3; D perhaps matches TRBD2 (5 bases). The ends were cut back, 5 bases at V and 0 bases at J, with 12 bases in the middle. The CDR3 sequence is 15 residues long. Germline V gene sequence: CDR1 PRHDT, CDR2 FYEKMQ (reference sequence). The CDR3 coding sequence is TGTGCCAGCAGCCCGCCCGGGATCAGCACAGATACGCAGTATTTT. Translating it yields CASSPPGISTDTQYF.

The chain uses TRBV9 and TRBJ2-3; 7 positions match TRBD2. The ends lost 4 bases at V and 2 bases at J; junction bases unmatched: 10. The CDR3 is 16 amino acids. Germline values: CDR1 SGDLS, CDR2 YYNGEE. This chain's CDR3 is CASSPRTSRNTDTQYF. CDR3 bases: TGTGCCAGCAGCCCCCGGACTAGTCGGAACACAGATACGCAGTATTTT.

The chain carries TRBV2 and TRBJ2-2; D might be TRBD1 (6 bases). CDR1 SNHLY and CDR2 FYNNEI come from the germline V gene. This CDR3 comprises 14 residues. Trimming removed 7 bases at V and 4 bases at J, with 13 bases between. Here the CDR3 DNA reads TGTGCCAGCAAAGAAGGGACAAGCACCGGGGAGCTGTTTTTT. Protein: CASKEGTSTGELFF.

J is TRBJ2-7 and V is TRBV5-6; 15 bases map to TRBD2. V lost 3 bases to trimming and J lost 3 bases; unmatched junction nucleotides: 7. The CDR3 is 17 residues long. Germline CDR1 and CDR2: SGHDT and YYEEEE. This chain's CDR3 is CASSWGTSGGTVYEQYF. The CDR3 DNA reads as TGTGCCAGCAGCTGGGGGACTAGCGGGGGGACCGTCTACGAGCAGTACTTC.

A few counts support this clone. V gene TRBV10-3 combines with J gene TRBJ2-7, with 7 bases matching TRBD1. The CDR3 is made up of 14 amino acids. CDR1 is ENHRY, CDR2 SYGVKD, per germline. V trimming: 0 bases; J trimming: 6 bases; junction bases outside the gene matches: 5. The CDR3 region is CAISESRGRIEQYF. CDR3 nucleotides: TGTGCCATCAGTGAGTCGAGGGGGCGAATCGAGCAGTACTTC.

The rearrangement joins TRBV14 to TRBJ1-3; no clear D. This CDR3 is 12 amino acids long. The germline V gene encodes CDR1 SGHDN and CDR2 FVKESK. Deletions cut 1 base from V and 6 bases from J, with 4 bases between. CDR3 in DNA: TGTGCCAGCAGCCAAGGAGTAAACACCATATATTTT. Its protein is CASSQGVNTIYF.

V usage is TRBV5-1 and J usage is TRBJ1-6, with TRBD1 matching 7 bases. The CDR3 loop spans 15 amino acids. Per germline, CDR1 SGHRS and CDR2 YFSETQ. Trimming took 0 bases from V and 7 from J; bases not matched to a gene: 4. The chain's CDR3 is CASSLGQGPNSPLHF. CDR3 DNA: TGCGCCAGCAGCTTGGGACAGGGCCCAAATTCACCCCTCCACTTT.

V usage is TRBV7-2 and J usage is TRBJ1-4; the match to TRBD1 covers 7 bases. The V and J ends lost 2 bases and 4 bases, in that order; junction bases with no gene match: 4. This CDR3 has 15 amino acids. Germline lookup yields CDR1 SGHTA and CDR2 FQGNSA. CDR3 sequence: CASSLTGQLNEKLFF. The DNA of the CDR3 is TGTGCCAGCAGCTTAACGGGACAGCTTAATGAAAAACTGTTTTTT.

The J gene is TRBJ2-2, the V gene TRBV10-2; 11 bases map to TRBD1. After removal of 6 bases from V and 8 bases from J, the junction contained 2 bases not matched to a gene. Germline values: CDR1 WSHSY, CDR2 SAAADI. This CDR3 is 13 amino acids long. The chain's CDR3 is CASRDRGQGELFF. Here the CDR3 DNA reads TGCGCCAGCAGGGACAGGGGGCAGGGGGAGCTGTTTTTT.

The chain employs TRBV18 and TRBJ1-2; 9 bases align to TRBD1. V lost 0 bases and J lost 2; bases outside the gene matches: 7. The germline V gene encodes CDR1 KGHSH and CDR2 LQKENI. The CDR3 has 17 amino acids. CDR3 residues: CASSPPSIQGANYGYTF. As DNA, the CDR3 is TGTGCCAGCTCACCACCGTCGATACAGGGGGCGAACTATGGCTACACCTTC.

This clone was seen only once. The chain has TRBV29-1 and TRBJ1-4; TRBD1 agrees at 8 bases. Germline loops: CDR1 SQVTM, CDR2 ANQGSEA. This CDR3 has 16 residues. V lost 5 bases, J lost 1 base, and 9 bases stayed unmatched. The CDR3 loop is CSVIPGGVGTNEKLFF. The CDR3 DNA reads as TGCAGCGTTATTCCAGGGGGCGTGGGAACTAATGAAAAACTGTTTTTT.

CDR3 protein: CASSVFRDSSGELFF. Here the CDR3 DNA reads TGTGCCAGCAGCGTATTCCGGGACTCGAGCGGGGAGCTGTTTTTT. This chain uses TRBV7-9 with TRBJ2-2; D is perhaps TRBD2 (6 bases). This CDR3 region has 15 residues. Germline CDR1 reads SEHNR; CDR2 reads FQNEAQ (reference sequence). Trimming removed 5 bases from V and 7 bases from J, with 17 bases in between.

The J gene is TRBJ1-5, the V gene TRBV19; possibly TRBD1 for D (5 bases). This CDR3 has 16 amino acids. Trimming took 9 bases from V and 0 from J, leaving 18 bases between them. Germline assignment: CDR1 LNHDA and CDR2 SQIVND (reference sequence). CDR3 residues: CASSGTAYYSNQPQHF. CDR3 nucleotides: TGTGCCAGCAGCGGGACGGCGTATTATAGCAATCAGCCCCAGCATTTT.

This clone was detected a few times. The rearrangement links TRBV11-3 to TRBJ2-2, with 8 bases matching TRBD1. Unmatched junction bases numbered 7, after V lost 4 bases and J lost 3 bases. This CDR3 comprises 16 residues. The germline V gene encodes CDR1 SGHNT and CDR2 YENEEA. CDR3 sequence reads: CASSSEKDRDTGELFF. DNA for the CDR3: TGTGCCAGCAGCTCAGAAAAGGACAGGGACACCGGGGAGCTGTTTTTT.

The V gene is TRBV29-1, the J gene TRBJ1-1; no clear D gene. Germline V gene lookup returns CDR1 SQVTM and CDR2 ANQGSEA. There are 12 residues in the CDR3. Trimming took off 8 bases at V and 1 base at J, with 11 bases between the two ends. Written as DNA, the CDR3 is TGCAGCCATCAGTCAGGGAACACTGAAGCTTTCTTT. The encoded protein is CSHQSGNTEAFF.